Sequencing of this T cell receptor (beta chain) was carried out in a study of blood T cell repertoires in COVID-19. Overall study: T cells, B-cell-depleted T cells, or PBMCs provided the cDNA or gDNA that served as material.

Repertoires were generated with immunoSEQ multiplex PCR, while TCRdb's copy carries only in-frame clones and drops some. This sample has over 90,000 clones, with 75% to 90% found just once. The V gene's germline CDR1 is MNHEY and CDR2 SMNVEV (reference sequence). V was shortened by 6 bases and J by 3 bases, with 15 bases between the two germline ends. The CDR3 loop spans 14 amino acids. This clone appeared once. The clonotype originates from an elderly man with acute or convalescent COVID-19. The chain links TRBV27 to TRBJ2-7; a weak D match, TRBD2 (6 bases). Material: peripheral blood. The CDR3 region is CASSPSGSGYEQYF. The CDR3 DNA reads as TGTGCCAGCAGCCCATCCGGGAGCGGCTACGAGCAGTACTTC.